One sample yielded the 2 T cell receptor beta chains listed below, sequenced in a study of T cells after yellow fever vaccination. TCRdb redid the calling of the 5' RACE reads with MiXCR, one entry per CDR3 protein. Here the sample spans 120,000 or so distinct CDR3 sequences, 6.5% to 9% being singletons. The sample in question was CD4+ T cells sorted from PBMCs, obtained roughly 45 days after the first yellow fever vaccination. These receptors all stem from a man between 18 and 29 years old who received the YFV17D yellow fever vaccine.

At least ten counts were recorded for this clonotype. The V call is TRBV18, the J call TRBJ2-1, with TRBD1 matching 8 bases. V shed 2 bases, J shed 2 bases, and the junction held 2 bases outside the gene matches. The CDR3 has 15 residues. Germline CDR1 KGHSH, CDR2 LQKENI. The CDR3 loop reads CASSPSTGAYNEQFF. DNA of the CDR3: TGTGCCAGCTCACCATCGACAGGGGCCTACAATGAGCAGTTCTTC. Combining the CDR3 with reference TRBV18 and TRBJ2-1 gives the whole variable domain NAGVMQNPRHLVRRRGQEARLRCSPMKGHSHVYWYRQLPEEGLKFMVYLQKENIIDESGMPKERFSAEFPKEGPSILRIQQVVRGDSAAYFCASSPSTGAYNEQFFGPGTRLTVL.

This clonotype was seen ten or more times. The chain is built from TRBV20-1 and TRBJ2-7; D tentatively reads TRBD1 or TRBD2 (5 bases each). Germline-derived CDR1 and CDR2 are DFQATT and SNEGSKA (reference sequence). The length of the CDR3 is 11 residues. The CDR3 DNA sequence: TGCACCGCATGGGGGTCCTACGAGCAGTACGTC. Residues: CTAWGSYEQYV.